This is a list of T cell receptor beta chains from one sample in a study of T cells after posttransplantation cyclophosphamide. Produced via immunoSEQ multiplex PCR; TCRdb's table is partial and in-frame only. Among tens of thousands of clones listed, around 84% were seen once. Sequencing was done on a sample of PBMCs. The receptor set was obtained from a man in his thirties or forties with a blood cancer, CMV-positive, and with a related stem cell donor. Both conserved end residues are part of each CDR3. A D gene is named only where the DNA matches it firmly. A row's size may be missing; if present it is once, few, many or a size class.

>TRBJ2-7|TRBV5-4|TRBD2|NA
CASSSVAGGWYEQYF
TGTGCCAGCAGCTCTGTAGCGGGAGGGTGGTACGAGCAGTACTTC
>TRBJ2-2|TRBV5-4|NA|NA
CASSPNERTNTGELFF
TGTGCCAGCAGCCCCAATGAGCGGACGAACACCGGGGAGCTGTTTTTT
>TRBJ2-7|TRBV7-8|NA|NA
CASSLGTRTGSYEQYF
TGTGCCAGCAGCTTAGGGACTAGGACAGGGTCCTACGAGCAGTACTTC
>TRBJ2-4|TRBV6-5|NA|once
CASTRGPGNIQYF
TGTGCCAGCACGCGGGGGCCGGGGAACATTCAGTACTTC
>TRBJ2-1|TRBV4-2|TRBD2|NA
CASSQVPGTSVNNEQFF
TGTGCCAGCAGCCAAGTGCCCGGGACTAGCGTCAACAATGAGCAGTTCTTC
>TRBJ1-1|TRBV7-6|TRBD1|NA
CASSSRTGGVRMNTEAFF
TGTGCCAGCAGCTCCAGGACAGGGGGCGTGAGGATGAACACTGAAGCTTTCTTT
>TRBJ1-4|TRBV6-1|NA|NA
CASRPTDSGTGKLFF
TGTGCCAGCCGTCCCACGGACAGCGGAACGGGAAAACTGTTTTTT
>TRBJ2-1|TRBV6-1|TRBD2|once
CASSDYAFFGGNEGNEQFF
TGTGCCAGCAGTGATTATGCCTTTTTCGGGGGGAATGAGGGCAATGAGCAGTTCTTC
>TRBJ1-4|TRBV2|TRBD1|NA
CASIKTGESTNEKLFF
TGTGCCAGCATTAAAACAGGGGAATCTACTAATGAAAAACTGTTTTTT
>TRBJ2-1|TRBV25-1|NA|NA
CASNGLVGAESYNEQFF
TGTGCCAGCAACGGACTAGTGGGGGCTGAATCCTACAATGAGCAGTTCTTC
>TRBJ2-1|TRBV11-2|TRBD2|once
CASSLAGGSMPYNEQFF
TGTGCCAGCAGCTTAGCCGGCGGGAGTATGCCCTACAATGAGCAGTTCTTC
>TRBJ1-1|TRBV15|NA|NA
CATRRRYRQNTEAFF
TGTGCCACCAGGCGGCGATACAGGCAGAACACTGAAGCTTTCTTT
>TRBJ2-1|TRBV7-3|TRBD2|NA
CASSLSLAGVGDNEQFF
TGTGCCAGCAGCTTAAGTCTAGCGGGAGTTGGGGACAATGAGCAGTTCTTC
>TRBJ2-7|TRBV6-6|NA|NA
CASFTGSSYEQYF
TGTGCCAGCTTCACGGGGAGCAGTTACGAGCAGTACTTC
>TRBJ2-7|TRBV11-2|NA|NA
CASSMQRSYEQYF
TGTGCCAGCAGCATGCAGCGGTCCTACGAGCAGTACTTC
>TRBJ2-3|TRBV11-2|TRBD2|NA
CASSLHSSGSLRGTDTQYF
TGTGCCAGCAGCTTACACTCTAGCGGCAGCCTCCGGGGCACAGATACGCAGTATTTT
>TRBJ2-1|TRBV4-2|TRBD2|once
CASSPLPAGGYNEQFF
TGTGCCAGCAGCCCCCTGCCGGCGGGAGGATACAATGAGCAGTTCTTC
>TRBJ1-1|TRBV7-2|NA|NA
CASSPQGALNTEAFF
TGTGCCAGCAGTCCACAGGGAGCATTGAACACTGAAGCTTTCTTT
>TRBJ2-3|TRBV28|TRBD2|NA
CASSPTHRTSGTDTQYF
TGTGCCAGCAGTCCCACCCATCGGACTAGCGGCACAGATACGCAGTATTTT
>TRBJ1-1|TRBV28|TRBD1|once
CASSSRGLNTEAFF
TGTGCCAGCAGCAGCAGGGGGCTGAACACTGAAGCTTTCTTT
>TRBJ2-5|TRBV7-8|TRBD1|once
CASSRDRRETQYF
TGTGCCAGCAGCCGGGACAGGAGAGAGACCCAGTACTTC
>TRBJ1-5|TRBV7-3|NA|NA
CASSLNRQGSGQPQHF
TGTGCCAGCAGCTTAAATCGGCAGGGAAGTGGTCAGCCCCAGCATTTT
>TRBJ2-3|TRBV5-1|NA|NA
CASSPGDTAITDTQYF
TGCGCCAGCAGCCCAGGGGACACGGCTATCACAGATACGCAGTATTTT
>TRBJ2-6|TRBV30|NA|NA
CAWRAPGYSGANVLTF
TGTGCCTGGAGAGCCCCAGGGTACTCTGGGGCCAACGTCCTGACTTTC
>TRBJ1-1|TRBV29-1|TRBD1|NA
CSVIRGLDTEAFF
TGCAGCGTTATCAGGGGGCTCGACACTGAAGCTTTCTTT
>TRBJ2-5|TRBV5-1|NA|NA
CASSRQTGQTETQYF
TGCGCCAGCAGCCGTCAGACAGGACAGACGGAGACCCAGTACTTC
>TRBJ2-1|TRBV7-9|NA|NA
CASSSTRSSYNEQFF
TGTGCCAGCAGCTCGACTCGTAGCTCCTACAATGAGCAGTTCTTC
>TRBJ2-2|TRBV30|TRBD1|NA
CAWSGTANTGELFF
TGTGCCTGGTCCGGGACAGCGAACACCGGGGAGCTGTTTTTT